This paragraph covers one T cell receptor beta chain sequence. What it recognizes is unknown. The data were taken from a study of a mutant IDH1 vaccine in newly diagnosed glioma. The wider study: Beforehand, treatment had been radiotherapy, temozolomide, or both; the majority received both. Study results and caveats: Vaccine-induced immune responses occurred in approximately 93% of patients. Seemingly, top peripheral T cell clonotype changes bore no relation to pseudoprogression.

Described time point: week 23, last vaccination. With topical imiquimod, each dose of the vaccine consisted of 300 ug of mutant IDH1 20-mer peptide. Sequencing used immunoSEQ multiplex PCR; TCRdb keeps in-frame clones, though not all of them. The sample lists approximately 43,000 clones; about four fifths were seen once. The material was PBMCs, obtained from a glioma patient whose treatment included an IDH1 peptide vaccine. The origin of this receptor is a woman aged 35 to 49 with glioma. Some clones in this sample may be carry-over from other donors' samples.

In nucleotides, the CDR3 is TGCGCCAGCAGCTCCAATCAGCCCCAGCATTTT. Amino acid sequence: CASSSNQPQHF. The J gene is TRBJ1-5, the V gene TRBV5-1; D call uncertain. The CDR3 has 11 amino acids. V was trimmed by 3 bases and J by 3 bases, leaving 1 base between them. CDR1 is SGHRS and CDR2 is YFSETQ in the germline V gene.